These 4 T cell receptor beta chains originate from one sample sequenced in a study of siplizumab effects on memory and regulatory T cells. Data came from immunoSEQ multiplex PCR; TCRdb stores just in-frame clones and leaves some out. The sample holds roughly 56,000 clones; 80% to 95% are singletons and the top ten take about 40%. Sequenced material: CD8+ T cells sorted from blood. These receptors were taken from a human donor in good health.

The chain has TRBV19 and TRBJ1-3; D possibly corresponds to TRBD1 (5 bases). The CDR3 spans 14 residues. Germline-derived CDR1 and CDR2 are LNHDA and SQIVND (reference sequence). The V and J ends lost 3 bases and 4 bases respectively, with 10 bases between them. The CDR3 DNA sequence: TGTGCCAGTAGTATGGGGACCCGGGGAAACACCATATATTTT. This translates into CASSMGTRGNTIYF.

This chain links TRBV29-1 with TRBJ2-1, with D unclear. The length of the CDR3 is 12 residues. Germline V gene lookup returns CDR1 SQVTM and CDR2 ANQGSEA. Trimming shortened V by 7 bases and J by 15 bases, and 22 bases separated the two germline ends. The CDR3 loop is CSGLDIKGEAFF. CDR3 bases: TGCAGCGGATTAGACATAAAGGGTGAGGCGTTCTTC.

The chain links TRBV28 to TRBJ1-1, with 8 bases that match TRBD1. Germline-derived CDR1 and CDR2 are MDHEN and SYDVKM. The V segment lost 3 bases and the J segment 2 bases; nucleotides outside the gene matches: 5. This CDR3 is 15 amino acids long. The CDR3 DNA is TGTGCCAGCAGTTTCCCGGGACAGGTAAACACTGAAGCTTTCTTT. Residues: CASSFPGQVNTEAFF.

This clone was observed a handful of times. The rearrangement links TRBV7-9 to TRBJ1-5; 8 nucleotides line up with TRBD1. V dropped 0 bases and J dropped 8; count of bases not matched to a gene: 9. The germline V gene has CDR1 SEHNR and CDR2 FQNEAQ (reference sequence). The CDR3 runs 16 residues. Here the CDR3 reads CASSLAGQGAGEPQHF. The DNA of the CDR3 is TGTGCCAGCAGCTTAGCCGGACAGGGCGCCGGGGAGCCCCAGCATTTT.